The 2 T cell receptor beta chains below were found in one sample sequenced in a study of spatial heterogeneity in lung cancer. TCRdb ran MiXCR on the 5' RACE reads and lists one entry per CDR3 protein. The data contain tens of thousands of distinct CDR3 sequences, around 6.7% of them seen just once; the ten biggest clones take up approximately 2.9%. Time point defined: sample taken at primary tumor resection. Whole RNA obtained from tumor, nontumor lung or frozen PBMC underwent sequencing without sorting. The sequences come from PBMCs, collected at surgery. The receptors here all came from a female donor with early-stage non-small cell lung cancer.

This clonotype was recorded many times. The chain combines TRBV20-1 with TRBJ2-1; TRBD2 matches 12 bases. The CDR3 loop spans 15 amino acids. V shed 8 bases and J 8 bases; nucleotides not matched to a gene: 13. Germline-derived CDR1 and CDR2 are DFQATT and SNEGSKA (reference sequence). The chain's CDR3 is CSTLAPSGGVDEQFF. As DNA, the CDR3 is TGCAGTACCCTAGCCCCTAGCGGGGGGGTCGATGAGCAGTTCTTC.

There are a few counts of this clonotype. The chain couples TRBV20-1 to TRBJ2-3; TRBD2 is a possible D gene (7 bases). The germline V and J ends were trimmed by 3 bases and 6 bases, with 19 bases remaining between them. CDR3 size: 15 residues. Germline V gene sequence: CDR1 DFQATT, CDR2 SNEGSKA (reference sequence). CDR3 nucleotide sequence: TGCAGTGCTAGCAACTCGGGGGGCCCGGGGGATACGCAGTATTTT. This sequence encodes CSASNSGGPGDTQYF.